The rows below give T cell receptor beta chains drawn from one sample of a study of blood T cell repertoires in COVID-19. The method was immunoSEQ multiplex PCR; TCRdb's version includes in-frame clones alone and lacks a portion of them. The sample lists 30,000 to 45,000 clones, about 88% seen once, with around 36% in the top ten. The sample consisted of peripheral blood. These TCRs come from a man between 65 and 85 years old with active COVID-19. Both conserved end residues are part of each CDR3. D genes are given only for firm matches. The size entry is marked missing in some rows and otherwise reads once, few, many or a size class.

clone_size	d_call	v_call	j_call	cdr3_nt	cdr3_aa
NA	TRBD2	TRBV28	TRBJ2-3	TGTGCCAGCAGTTACGGGGGGAACACAGATACGCAGTATTTT	CASSYGGNTDTQYF
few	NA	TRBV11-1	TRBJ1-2	TGTGCCAGCAGCAACGGACCTCCAACCAGGGGCTATGGCTACACCTTC	CASSNGPPTRGYGYTF
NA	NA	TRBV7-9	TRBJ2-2	TGTGCCAGCAGCTTCCCAGGACCGACCAGGGGCACCGGGGAGCTGTTTTTT	CASSFPGPTRGTGELFF
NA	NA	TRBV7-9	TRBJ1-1	TGTGCCAGCAGCTCACCCGGTACAGGCTACACTGAAGCTTTCTTT	CASSSPGTGYTEAFF
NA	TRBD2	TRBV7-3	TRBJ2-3	TGTGCCAGCAGCTTAACGGCTAGCGGGAGCACAGATACGCAGTATTTT	CASSLTASGSTDTQYF
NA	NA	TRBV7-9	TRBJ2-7	TGTGCCAGCAGCCGGACAGACCACGAGCAGTACTTC	CASSRTDHEQYF
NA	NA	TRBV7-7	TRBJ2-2	TGTGCTAGCAAACTTTCCGGGACACAAACTCCCGGGGAGCTGTTTTTT	CASKLSGTQTPGELFF
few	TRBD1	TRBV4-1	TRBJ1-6	TGCGCCAGCAGCCAACCGGGACAGGGCCTGGGAAGGTCCCTCCACTTT	CASSQPGQGLGRSLHF
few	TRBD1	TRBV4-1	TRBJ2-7	TGCGCCAGCAGCCAAGAGCCCCGATGGGACAGCTCCTACGAGCAGTACTTC	CASSQEPRWDSSYEQYF
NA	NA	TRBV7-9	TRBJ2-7	TGTGCCAGCAGCCCCGCAGGGGAACCCTACGAGCAGTACTTC	CASSPAGEPYEQYF
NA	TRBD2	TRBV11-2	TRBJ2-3	TGTGCCAGCAGTCCCCGTCGGCTACTAGCGGGGTCGAGGGATACGCAGTATTTT	CASSPRRLLAGSRDTQYF
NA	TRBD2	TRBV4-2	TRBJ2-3	TGTGCCAGCAGCCAAGATTATGCGGGGGCAGATACGCAGTATTTT	CASSQDYAGADTQYF
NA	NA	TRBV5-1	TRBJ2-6	TGCGCCAGCAGCTTGGAATTGTATGTTGGGCTCGGGGCCAACGTCCTGACTTTC	CASSLELYVGLGANVLTF
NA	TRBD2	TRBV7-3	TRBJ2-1	TGTGCCAGCAGCTTAACCCCACGACGCTCCGGGACTAGCGGGGGGGGGACCAATGAGCAGTTCTTC	CASSLTPRRSGTSGGGTNEQFF
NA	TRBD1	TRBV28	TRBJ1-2	TGTGCCAGCAGTTCCACAGGGGGCGGTCACTATGGCTACACCTTC	CASSSTGGGHYGYTF
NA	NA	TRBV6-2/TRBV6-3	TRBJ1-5	TGTGCCAGCAGTTCGCAAGGGGGAGCCCAGCCCCAGCATTTT	CASSSQGGAQPQHF
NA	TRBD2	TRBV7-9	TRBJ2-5	TGTGCCAGCAGCTTAACTAGCGGGGGGTTTGAGACCCAGTACTTC	CASSLTSGGFETQYF
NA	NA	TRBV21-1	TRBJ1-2	TGTGCCAGCAGCCCGGAGGGGGCATCCCCCTATGGCTACACCTTC	CASSPEGASPYGYTF
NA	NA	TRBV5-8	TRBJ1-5	TGTGCCAGCAGCCGGGATAATCCATCGGCCAATCAGCCCCAGCATTTT	CASSRDNPSANQPQHF
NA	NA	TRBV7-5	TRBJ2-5	TGTGTCAGAGGGGCCGGGACTAGCGGGAGAGGGGGAGAGACCCAGTACTTC	CVRGAGTSGRGGETQYF
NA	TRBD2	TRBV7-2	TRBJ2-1	TGTGCCAGCAGCTTAGCTCTAGCGGGGGGGCCGAGCGAGCAGTTCTTC	CASSLALAGGPSEQFF
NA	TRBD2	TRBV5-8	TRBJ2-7	TGTGCCAGCAGGAAAGCCGGGACTAGCCGATACTACGAGCAGTACTTC	CASRKAGTSRYYEQYF
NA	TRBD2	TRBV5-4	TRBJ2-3	TGTGCCAGCAGCTTGGGTGCGGGACTAGCAACAGATACGCAGTATTTT	CASSLGAGLATDTQYF
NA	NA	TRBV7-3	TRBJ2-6	TGTGCCAGCAGCCGCGGCCTGCATACTGGGGCCAACGTCCTGACTTTC	CASSRGLHTGANVLTF
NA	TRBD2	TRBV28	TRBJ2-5	TGTGCCAGCAGTCAAACTAGCGGGGGATTGGAGACCCAGTACTTC	CASSQTSGGLETQYF
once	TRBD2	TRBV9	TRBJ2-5	TGTGCCAGCAGCGTATCCCCTGTGACTAGCGGCCAAGAGACCCAGTACTTC	CASSVSPVTSGQETQYF
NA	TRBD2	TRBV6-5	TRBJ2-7	TGTGCCAGCAGAGTAGCGGGGGGGAGCTCCTACGAGCAGTACTTC	CASRVAGGSSYEQYF
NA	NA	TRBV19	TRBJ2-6	TGTGCCAGTAGTATAGATGGCCCCGGAGCGAGCTCTGGGGCCAACGTCCTGACTTTC	CASSIDGPGASSGANVLTF
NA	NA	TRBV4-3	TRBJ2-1	TGCGCCAGCAGCCAAGGAGTACGGGAAAGCATACGCTCCTACAATGAGCAGTTCTTC	CASSQGVRESIRSYNEQFF
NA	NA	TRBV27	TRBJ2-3	TGTGCCAGCGGGGCCACGGCGGGCACAGATACGCAGTATTTT	CASGATAGTDTQYF
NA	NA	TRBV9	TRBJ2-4	TGTGCCAGCAGCGAGAACAAACTCGGGGGAGAAAACATTCAGTACTTC	CASSENKLGGENIQYF
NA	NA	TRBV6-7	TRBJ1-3	TGTGCCAGCAGTCAAACTTACAGGGTATCTGGAAACACCATATATTTT	CASSQTYRVSGNTIYF
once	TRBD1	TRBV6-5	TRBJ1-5	TGTGCCAGCAGCCTACAGGGGGGCAATCAGCCCCAGCATTTT	CASSLQGGNQPQHF
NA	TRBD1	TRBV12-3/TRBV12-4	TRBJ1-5	TGTGCCAGCTCCGTATGGGGACAGCAGCCCCAGCATTTT	CASSVWGQQPQHF
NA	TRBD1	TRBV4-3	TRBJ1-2	TGCGCCAGCAGCCAAGCCTCGGACGGGACAGGGGATGGCTACACCTTC	CASSQASDGTGDGYTF
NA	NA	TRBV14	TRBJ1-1	TGTGCCAGCAGCCACGCGGCCGACGGCTTAACTGAAGCTTTCTTT	CASSHAADGLTEAFF
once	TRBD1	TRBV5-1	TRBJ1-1	TGCGCCAGCAGCCAGGACAGGGAAGGTGAAGCTTTCTTT	CASSQDREGEAFF
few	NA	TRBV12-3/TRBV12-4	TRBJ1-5	TGTGCCAGCAGTCAGGGGTACCAGCCCCAGCATTTT	CASSQGYQPQHF
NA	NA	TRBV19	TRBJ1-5	TGTGCCAGTAGTATTAGAGGGGCGGGGAATCAGCCCCAGCATTTT	CASSIRGAGNQPQHF
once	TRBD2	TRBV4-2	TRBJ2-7	TGTGCCAGCAGCCAAGATCCGATTACTAGCGGTCAATCCTACGAGCAGTACTTC	CASSQDPITSGQSYEQYF
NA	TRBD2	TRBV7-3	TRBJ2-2	TGTGCCAGCAGCTTACTGGGACTAGTTGGCACCGGGGAGCTGTTTTTT	CASSLLGLVGTGELFF
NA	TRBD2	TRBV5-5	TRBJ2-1	TGTGCCAGCAGCCCAGGACTAGCGGAGTACAATGAGCAGTTCTTC	CASSPGLAEYNEQFF
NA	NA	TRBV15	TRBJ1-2	TGTGCCACCAGCAGGATCCAGGGCGGTGGCTACACCTTC	CATSRIQGGGYTF
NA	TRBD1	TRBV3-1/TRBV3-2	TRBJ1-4	TGTGCCAGCAGCCTTGGACAGGGGGAAAAACTGTTTTTT	CASSLGQGEKLFF